Each of the 18 T cell receptor beta chains below was sequenced from the same sample in a study of T cells expressing NK-cell markers. TCRdb reprocessed the 5' RACE reads and stores each CDR3 protein as one record, lacking DNA. Here the sample table reports 500,000 or so distinct CDR3 sequences. Sequenced: blood T cells: a sorted CD56 or NKG2C T cell subset, CD4+ or CD8+ T cells, or bulk PBMC T cells (not recorded which). These receptor sequences come from a man between 18 and 29 years old in good health.

The chain has TRBV13 and TRBJ2-1. Germline assignment: CDR1 PRHDT and CDR2 FYEKMQ (reference sequence). The CDR3 is 20 residues long. The CDR3 protein is CASSLSSNFTETYSYNEQFF.

V gene TRBV4-1 combines with J gene TRBJ2-2. The CDR3 spans 16 residues. Germline values: CDR1 MGHRA, CDR2 YSYEKL. The CDR3 region is CASSHLFRSIGGELFF.

The chain carries TRBV27 and TRBJ2-3; TCRdb calls TRBD2, which cannot be checked without DNA. The CDR3 consists of 15 residues. Germline V lookup: CDR1 MNHEY, CDR2 SMNVEV (reference sequence). The CDR3 protein is CASSFLEGYTDTQYF.

The chain uses TRBV29-1 and TRBJ1-2; TCRdb picks TRBD1, but there is no DNA to check that call. The CDR3 consists of 12 residues. Germline loops: CDR1 SQVTM, CDR2 ANQGSEA. The CDR3 region is CSVEPGEDGYTF.

The CDR3 is CASSFGLAGGAGELFF. The rearrangement links TRBV5-6 to TRBJ2-2; absent DNA, TCRdb's TRBD2 call cannot be checked. The germline CDR1 and CDR2 sequences are SGHDT and YYEEEE. The CDR3 is 16 residues long.

The rearrangement joins TRBV9 to TRBJ2-1; TCRdb names TRBD1, which stays unverified in the absence of DNA. The CDR3 runs 17 residues. Germline V lookup: CDR1 SGDLS, CDR2 YYNGEE. CDR3 region: CASSVAYEGASYNEQFF.

The gene calls are TRBV6-1 and TRBJ2-2; TCRdb's assignment of TRBD2 cannot be checked, as there is no DNA. This CDR3 region has 15 residues. Germline V gives CDR1 MNHNS, CDR2 SASEGT. CDR3 loop: CASRAGLAGFGELFF.

This chain uses TRBV29-1 with TRBJ2-7; TCRdb names TRBD1, which stays unverified in the absence of DNA. CDR1 and CDR2 (germline): SQVTM, ANQGSEA. This CDR3 has 16 amino acids. Here the CDR3 reads CSVEVGGTGGSYEQYF.

The chain combines TRBV10-3 with TRBJ2-3. Germline V gene lookup returns CDR1 ENHRY and CDR2 SYGVKD. The CDR3 has 12 amino acids. The chain's CDR3 is CAKGDVADTQYF.

The rearrangement links TRBV6-5 to TRBJ2-2; with no DNA, the TCRdb D assignment of TRBD1 cannot be verified. The CDR3 is 13 residues long. The germline gives CDR1 MNHEY, CDR2 SVGAGI. The CDR3 region is CASSYTGTRELFF.

J is TRBJ2-3 and V is TRBV28; lacking DNA, the TRBD2 call made by TCRdb goes unchecked. Germline loops: CDR1 MDHEN, CDR2 SYDVKM. This CDR3 has 19 amino acids. CDR3 sequence: CASSSGPNDPGLRTDTQYF.

The chain is built from TRBV29-1 and TRBJ2-2; absent DNA, TCRdb's TRBD1 call cannot be checked. Germline CDR1 is SQVTM and CDR2 is ANQGSEA. This CDR3 comprises 17 residues. The CDR3 reads CSVEDSRGQGATGELFF.

J is TRBJ2-3 and V is TRBV10-3; with no DNA, the TCRdb D assignment of TRBD2 cannot be verified. This CDR3 region has 14 residues. Germline CDR1 ENHRY, CDR2 SYGVKD. This chain's CDR3 is CAISGTTYTDTQYF.

This chain uses TRBV28 with TRBJ2-3; the TCRdb call, TRBD2, lacks DNA for checking. The CDR3 sequence is 15 residues long. Germline CDR1 is MDHEN and CDR2 is SYDVKM. CDR3 amino acids: CASRTSGTLMDTQYF.

J is TRBJ2-3 and V is TRBV12-3 or TRBV12-4; TCRdb outputs TRBD1, but without DNA this stays unchecked. The CDR3 consists of 12 residues. The CDR3 loop is CASRRGVDTQYF.

The genes are TRBV3-1 and TRBJ2-3. The germline V gene has CDR1 LGHDT and CDR2 YNNKEL (reference sequence). The CDR3 totals 15 residues. This chain's CDR3 is CASSQGQWRTDTQYF.

The chain couples TRBV5-1 to TRBJ2-3; the D gene TCRdb calls, TRBD2, cannot be checked with no DNA. Germline V gives CDR1 SGHRS, CDR2 YFSETQ. The CDR3 extends over 16 amino acids. The CDR3 here is CASSAGLAGGPGTQYF.

CDR3 in amino acids: CSASPGNSPLHF. The rearrangement uses TRBV20-1 and TRBJ1-6; the TCRdb call, TRBD1, lacks DNA for checking. Germline CDR1 is DFQATT and CDR2 is SNEGSKA (reference sequence). The CDR3 runs 12 residues.